Included here is one T cell receptor beta chain sequence, with context. Assay: immunoSEQ multiplex PCR; the TCRdb copy retains only in-frame clones and omits some. The sample has about 54,000 clones, 90% seen once; the top ten hold roughly 7.6%. This specimen belongs to a study of blood T cell repertoires in COVID-19. The CDR3 runs 18 residues. Trimming pared 0 bases from V and 1 base from J, leaving 20 bases between. The germline gives CDR1 SGHKS, CDR2 YYEKEE (reference sequence). The chain carries TRBV5-5 and TRBJ2-7; tentatively, D is TRBD2 (5 bases). The sequence was collected from a woman in her thirties or forties with active COVID-19. The sequencing input was peripheral blood. The CDR3 DNA reads as TGTGCCAGCAGCTTGGAGTCCTCCGTCCGGGGTCTGTCCTACGAGCAGTACTTC. It yields the protein CASSLESSVRGLSYEQYF.